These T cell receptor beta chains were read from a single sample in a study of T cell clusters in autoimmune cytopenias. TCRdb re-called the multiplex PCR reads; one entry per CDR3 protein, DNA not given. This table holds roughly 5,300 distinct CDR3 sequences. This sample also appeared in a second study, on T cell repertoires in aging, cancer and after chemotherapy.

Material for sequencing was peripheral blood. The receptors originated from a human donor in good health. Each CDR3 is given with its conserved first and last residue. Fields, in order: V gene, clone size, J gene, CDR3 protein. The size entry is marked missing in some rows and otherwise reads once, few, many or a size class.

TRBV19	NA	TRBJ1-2	CASTPGGEGSYGYTF
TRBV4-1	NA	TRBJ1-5	CASSQDPGANQPQHF
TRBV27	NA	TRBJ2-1	CARNPGTGAHRSKLFRGNEQFF
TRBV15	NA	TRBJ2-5	CATSRQTSGRQETQYF
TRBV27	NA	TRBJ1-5	CASSLWGSNQPQHF
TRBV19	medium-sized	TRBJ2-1	CASSKTGIDEQFF
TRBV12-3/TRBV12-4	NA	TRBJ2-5	CASSLAINFLAGDGVKETQYF
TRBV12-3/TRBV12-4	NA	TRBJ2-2	CASSLQVTGELFF
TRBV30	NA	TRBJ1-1	CAWSVRGSEAFF
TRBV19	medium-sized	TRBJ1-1	CASSLSSNTEAFF
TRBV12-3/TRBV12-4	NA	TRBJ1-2	CASSLGPRGSDYGYTF
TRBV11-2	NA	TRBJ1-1	CASSLGRAGTEAFF
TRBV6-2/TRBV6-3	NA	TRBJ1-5	CASRGPQGQPQHF
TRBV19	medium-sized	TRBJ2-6	CASSISSGANVLTF
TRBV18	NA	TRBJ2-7	CASSPIGSSYEQYF
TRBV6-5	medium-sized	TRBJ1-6	CASSYAGASPLHF
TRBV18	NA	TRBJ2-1	CASSPTSGGAYEQFF
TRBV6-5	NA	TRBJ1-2	CASRGQSRGYTF
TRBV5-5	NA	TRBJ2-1	CASSQHELSNEQFF
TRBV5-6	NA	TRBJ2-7	CASSSRGLFPGEQYF
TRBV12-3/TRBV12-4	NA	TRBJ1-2	CASSLDTVYGYTF
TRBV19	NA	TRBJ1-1	CASGGDWGRNTEAFF
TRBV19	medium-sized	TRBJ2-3	CASQQTSGTPDTQYF
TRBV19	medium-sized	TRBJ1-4	CASSPAQRGKLFF